The 15 T cell receptor beta chains in this list originate from one sample, sequenced in a study of patients and donors after allogeneic stem cell transplantation. TCRdb independently ran MiXCR on the RT-PCR reads; one entry per CDR3 protein. The sample comprises about 410,000 distinct CDR3 sequences, approximately 16% of which are singletons, and over 6% rests with the top ten. The source material was blood, either unsorted or a sorted T cell fraction (not recorded which). The receptors were gathered from a human donor who was either an allogeneic HSCT recipient or a stem cell or donor lymphocyte infusion donor (not recorded which). It is not recorded whose cells these are; they may come from a transplant donor.

The chain links TRBV5-1 to TRBJ2-1; no clear D gene. The V gene's germline CDR1 is SGHRS and CDR2 YFSETQ. Trimming pared 1 base from V and 5 bases from J, leaving 13 bases between. The CDR3 runs to 15 residues. CDR3 residues: CASSLHLASHNEQFF. In DNA form, the CDR3 reads TGCGCCAGCAGCTTGCATCTCGCCAGCCACAATGAGCAGTTCTTC. Variable domain in full (rest from reference TRBV5-1 and TRBJ2-1): KAGVTQTPRYLIKTRGQQVTLSCSPISGHRSVSWYQQTPGQGLQFLFEYFSETQRNKGNFPGRFSGRQFSNSRSEMNVSTLELGDSALYLCASSLHLASHNEQFFGPGTRLTVL.

This chain connects TRBV12-3 or TRBV12-4 to TRBJ2-7; TRBD2 agrees at 11 bases. V was pared by 4 bases and J by 5 bases, with 7 bases of the junction left unmatched. The CDR3 runs 15 residues. DNA for the CDR3: TGTGCCAGCAGTTCCCAACTAGCGGGAGTGCACGAGCAGTACTTC. Translating gives CASSSQLAGVHEQYF.

The chain recombines TRBV11-3 with TRBJ2-7; D is possibly TRBD1 (5 bases). CDR1 is SGHNT, CDR2 YENEEA, per germline. The CDR3 is 15 amino acids. V lost 5 bases and J 7 bases, leaving 21 bases between the germline ends. CDR3 amino acids: CASSRARKTVREQYF. The CDR3 nucleotides read TGTGCCAGCAGCCGAGCCCGGAAGACAGTGAGGGAGCAGTACTTC.

In its sample, this clonotype was seen many times. The rearrangement joins TRBV5-1 to TRBJ2-5, with unresolved D. V was trimmed by 0 bases and J by 2 bases, leaving 8 bases between them. The CDR3 covers 14 residues. CDR1 and CDR2 from the germline V gene are SGHRS and YFSETQ. The CDR3 DNA sequence: TGCGCCAGCAGCTTGGGAAGTAGGCAAGAGACCCAGTACTTC. It yields the protein CASSLGSRQETQYF.

The table lists this clonotype with many counts. The chain is built from TRBV12-3 or TRBV12-4 and TRBJ1-1; D ambiguous. Trimming took 5 bases from V and 3 from J, leaving 13 bases between them. This CDR3 spans 14 amino acids. CDR3 in amino acids: CASSPFREHTEAFF. The CDR3, as DNA: TGTGCCAGCAGTCCGTTTAGGGAGCACACTGAAGCTTTCTTT.

This clonotype was observed a handful of times. The chain combines TRBV12-3 or TRBV12-4 with TRBJ1-1; D unresolved. V was pared by 1 base and J by 2 bases, with 11 bases between. The CDR3 sequence is 15 residues long. The CDR3 bases are TGTGCCAGCAGTTTAGACGGGGAACTTAACACTGAAGCTTTCTTT. It translates to CASSLDGELNTEAFF.

J is TRBJ2-3 and V is TRBV3-1; 8 bases fit TRBD1. Germline V lookup: CDR1 LGHDT, CDR2 YNNKEL (reference sequence). The CDR3 has 17 residues. The V and J ends lost 1 base and 4 bases, in that order; junction bases with no gene match: 10. The CDR3 reads CASSQAGIGQGPDTQYF. The CDR3, as DNA: TGTGCCAGCAGCCAAGCCGGAATTGGACAGGGCCCAGATACGCAGTATTTT.

The table lists this clonotype with a few counts. In nucleotides, the CDR3 is TGTGCCTGGAGTGTGTTGGGGGAGCAGTACTTC. It codes for CAWSVLGEQYF. The chain carries TRBV30 and TRBJ2-7; D gene unclear. There are 11 residues in the CDR3. V lost 0 bases and J lost 7, with 7 bases in between. Germline loops: CDR1 GTSNPN, CDR2 SVGIG (reference sequence).

This rearrangement joins TRBV15 to TRBJ2-7; 10 bases map to TRBD2. With V trimmed by 6 bases and J by 5 bases, 7 bases remained unmatched. The germline CDR1 and CDR2 sequences are LNHNV and YYDKDF (reference sequence). There are 14 residues in the CDR3. The CDR3 coding sequence is TGTGCCACCAGGAGGAGCGGGAGGGTCGACGAGCAGTACTTC. Protein: CATRRSGRVDEQYF.

The chain carries TRBV20-1 and TRBJ1-2; D not certain. There are 12 residues in the CDR3. Deletions cut 3 bases from V and 2 bases from J, with 7 bases between. Germline V gene lookup returns CDR1 DFQATT and CDR2 SNEGSKA (reference sequence). CDR3 amino acids: CSASQDNYGYTF. The CDR3 bases are TGCAGTGCTAGTCAGGACAACTATGGCTACACCTTC.

The table lists this clonotype with a few counts. This rearrangement joins TRBV7-3 to TRBJ2-3; no firm D call. CDR1 SGHTA and CDR2 FQGTGA come from the germline V gene. The CDR3 runs 13 residues. Trimming took off 1 base at V and 4 bases at J, with 6 bases between the two ends. CDR3: CASSLMLADTQYF. The CDR3, as DNA: TGTGCCAGCAGCTTAATGCTGGCAGATACGCAGTATTTT.

This chain links TRBV7-6 with TRBJ1-1, with D unresolved. The CDR3 is 13 residues long. Trimming cost V 6 bases and J 1 base, with 9 bases left between them. The germline CDR1 and CDR2 sequences are SGHVS and FNYEAQ. The CDR3 here is CASSEGANTEAFF. In DNA form, the CDR3 reads TGTGCCAGCAGTGAGGGCGCGAACACTGAAGCTTTCTTT.

The CDR3 DNA sequence: TGTGCCAGCAGTTTCGGCAGGCCGAGCACAGATACGCAGTATTTT. It specifies CASSFGRPSTDTQYF. V and J are TRBV12-3 or TRBV12-4 and TRBJ2-3; no firm D call. V was pared by 3 bases and J by 0 bases, with 10 bases between. The CDR3 covers 15 residues.

This clonotype was seen a handful of times. The chain joins TRBV6-5 to TRBJ1-2; the D is unclear. This CDR3 region has 15 residues. V shed 2 bases and J shed 4 bases, with 14 bases lying between them. Germline CDR1 MNHEY, CDR2 SVGAGI. CDR3 sequence: CASSYTANLAYGYTF. DNA of the CDR3: TGTGCCAGCAGTTACACGGCTAATTTGGCCTATGGCTACACCTTC.

This clonotype has just a few counts. V is TRBV2 and J is TRBJ2-1; tentatively, D is TRBD1 or TRBD2 (5 bases each). The CDR3 covers 16 residues. Between the trimmed V and J ends, which lost 0 bases and 4 bases, there was a span of 13 bases. Looked up from germline, CDR1 is SNHLY and CDR2 is FYNNEI. CDR3 in DNA: TGTGCCAGCAGTGAAGCGAGGGACGGGGCGTACAATGAGCAGTTCTTC. Translation gives CASSEARDGAYNEQFF.